These 27 T cell receptor beta chains originate from one sample sequenced in a study of Ad26.COV2.S vaccination and SARS-CoV-2 variants. The treatment: about 20 received Ad26.COV2.S at low or high dose, single or two shots; 5 received placebo; per-sample allocation not given. All samples were drawn on day 63, counting from the first vaccine or placebo injection. The protocol was immunoSEQ multiplex PCR, while the TCRdb copy is restricted to in-frame clones and leaves out a portion. The table has over 400,000 clones, 75% to 90% seen once. This specimen was peripheral blood, taken in a trial of Ad26.COV2.S vaccine versus placebo. All receptors derive from a person aged 18 to 59 who received the Ad26.COV2.S COVID-19 vaccine or a placebo.

The chain recombines TRBV18 with TRBJ1-2; possible D gene TRBD1, 5 bases. The germline CDR1 and CDR2 sequences are KGHSH and LQKENI. The CDR3 covers 14 residues. V was shortened by 6 bases and J by 6 bases, with 17 bases between the two germline ends. The CDR3: CASSVDPQGDGYTF. Written as DNA, the CDR3 is TGTGCCAGCTCTGTGGACCCCCAAGGGGATGGCTACACCTTC.

The J gene is TRBJ1-2, the V gene TRBV20-1; no firm D call. Germline V lookup: CDR1 DFQATT, CDR2 SNEGSKA (reference sequence). The CDR3 has 13 residues. V was trimmed by 3 bases and J by 7 bases, leaving 15 bases between them. As DNA, the CDR3 is TGCAGTGCTAGTTTCACGGTTCTGGGTGGCTACACCTTC. Its protein product is CSASFTVLGGYTF.

The chain uses TRBV4-2 and TRBJ2-4, with 9 bases aligning to TRBD2. Per the germline V gene, CDR1 is LGHNA and CDR2 is YNFKEQ. V was clipped by 3 bases and J by 1 base; unmatched bases: 4. This CDR3 has 16 residues. This CDR3 is CASSHISGGAKNIQYF. The CDR3 DNA follows: TGTGCCAGCAGCCACATAAGCGGGGGGGCCAAAAACATTCAGTACTTC.

The chain combines TRBV27 with TRBJ2-2; 9 bases are shared with TRBD1. Germline V lookup: CDR1 MNHEY, CDR2 SMNVEV (reference sequence). After removal of 3 bases from V and 6 bases from J, the junction contained 5 bases not matched to a gene. The CDR3 contains 15 residues. The CDR3 protein is CASSFWDRASGELFF. The CDR3, as DNA: TGTGCCAGCAGTTTCTGGGACAGGGCGTCCGGGGAGCTGTTTTTT.

The V and J genes are TRBV7-2 and TRBJ1-3; D unclear. Trimming removed 1 base from V and 4 bases from J, with 5 bases in between. This CDR3 comprises 13 residues. Germline V gene lookup returns CDR1 SGHTA and CDR2 FQGNSA. The CDR3 sequence: CASSLDRGNTIYF. In nucleotides, the CDR3 is TGTGCCAGCAGCTTAGACCGAGGAAACACCATATATTTT.

The rearrangement joins TRBV6-7 to TRBJ1-6; perhaps TRBD1 as D (6 bases). TRBV6-7 is an ORF for which the function is uncertain. Trimming took 6 bases from V and 0 from J, leaving 21 bases between them. This CDR3 comprises 19 residues. The CDR3 reads CASRDRTKNESSYNSPLHF. CDR3 coding DNA: TGTGCCAGCAGAGACAGGACAAAAAACGAGAGCTCCTATAATTCACCCCTCCACTTT.

This clone was seen a few times. The chain uses TRBV15 and TRBJ1-5; D remains ambiguous. This CDR3 spans 13 amino acids. Germline V gene sequence: CDR1 LNHNV, CDR2 YYDKDF (reference sequence). Trimming shortened V by 5 bases and J by 3 bases, and 8 bases separated the two germline ends. This CDR3 reads CATSEQFNQPQHF. The CDR3 DNA is TGTGCCACCAGCGAGCAGTTCAATCAGCCCCAGCATTTT.

V usage is TRBV7-2 and J usage is TRBJ1-6; tentative D call: TRBD1 (5 bases). The CDR3 is made up of 12 amino acids. Germline CDR1 reads SGHTA; CDR2 reads FQGNSA. CDR3 in amino acids: CATRGSNSPLHF. CDR3 nucleotide sequence: TGTGCAACTAGGGGTTCAAATTCACCCCTCCACTTT.

The chain uses TRBV9 and TRBJ2-3; 8 bases map to TRBD1. The V segment lost 3 bases and the J segment 5 bases; nucleotides outside the gene matches: 5. The CDR3 has 14 residues. Germline-derived CDR1 and CDR2 are SGDLS and YYNGEE. The chain's CDR3 is CASSAGQGRDTQYF. As DNA, the CDR3 is TGTGCCAGCAGCGCTGGACAGGGACGAGATACGCAGTATTTT.

This sequence joins TRBV5-5 and TRBJ2-7; D may be TRBD2 (6 bases). The V end was cut by 4 bases, the J end by 2 bases, with 13 bases between. Germline V gene lookup returns CDR1 SGHKS and CDR2 YYEKEE (reference sequence). The CDR3 covers 14 residues. The CDR3 DNA follows: TGTGCCAGCAGCCAGGGACTGTCCCCCTACGAGCAGTACGTC. As protein: CASSQGLSPYEQYV.

CDR3: CASSPGEVGSPLHF. Here the CDR3 DNA reads TGTGCCAGCAGCCCAGGCGAGGTGGGATCACCCCTCCACTTT. The rearrangement links TRBV4-2 to TRBJ1-6; D call uncertain. V was trimmed by 4 bases and J by 10 bases, leaving 14 bases between them. The length of the CDR3 is 14 residues. CDR1 and CDR2 from the germline V gene are LGHNA and YNFKEQ.

The chain links TRBV30 to TRBJ2-1; weak D call: TRBD2 (6 bases). This CDR3 is 17 amino acids long. V was shortened by 1 base and J by 0 bases, with 16 bases between the two germline ends. CDR1 GTSNPN and CDR2 SVGIG come from the germline V gene (reference sequence). The CDR3 DNA is TGTGCCTGGAGTGCCCCAGGGACTGTGAGCTCCTACAATGAGCAGTTCTTC. It codes for CAWSAPGTVSSYNEQFF.

This chain joins TRBV10-3 and TRBJ2-7; 10 nucleotides line up with TRBD1. With V trimmed by 6 bases and J by 6 bases, 8 bases remained unmatched. This CDR3 contains 14 residues. CDR1 and CDR2 from the germline V gene are ENHRY and SYGVKD. CDR3 nucleotide sequence: TGTGCCATCAGGCGGGACAGGGGTGGTGGCGAGCAGTACTTC. Encoded protein: CAIRRDRGGGEQYF.

V gene TRBV5-1 combines with J gene TRBJ1-4; TRBD1 might be the D (5 bases). Germline V lookup: CDR1 SGHRS, CDR2 YFSETQ. The CDR3 extends over 14 amino acids. Trimming left V 5 bases short and J 3 bases short, with 11 bases between. Here the CDR3 reads CASRSGGPNEKLFF. CDR3 nucleotides: TGCGCCAGCAGATCGGGGGGACCTAATGAAAAACTGTTTTTT.

The chain combines TRBV10-3 with TRBJ1-2, with TRBD1 matching over 10 bases. With V trimmed by 5 bases and J by 5 bases, 5 bases remained unmatched. The CDR3 runs 14 residues. Per the germline V gene, CDR1 is ENHRY and CDR2 is SYGVKD. The CDR3: CAISRQGAEYGYTF. DNA for the CDR3: TGTGCCATCAGTAGACAGGGGGCAGAGTATGGCTACACCTTC.

The V and J genes are TRBV7-2 and TRBJ1-1; D is ambiguous. V dropped 1 base and J dropped 1 base, with 13 bases sitting between them. The CDR3 has 16 amino acids. Germline V CDR1 and CDR2: SGHTA, FQGNSA. CDR3 sequence reads: CASSLVVGSTNTEAFF. CDR3 DNA sequence: TGTGCCAGCAGCTTAGTTGTAGGATCCACGAACACTGAAGCTTTCTTT.

The chain is built from TRBV29-1 and TRBJ1-2; the D gene is possibly TRBD1 (6 bases). Trimming removed 7 bases from V and 2 bases from J, with 14 bases in between. The CDR3 contains 13 residues. Germline V gene lookup returns CDR1 SQVTM and CDR2 ANQGSEA. The CDR3 bases are TGCAGCGCCCGACAGGACTTAAACTATGGCTACACCTTC. Its translation is CSARQDLNYGYTF.

The rearrangement links TRBV6-5 to TRBJ1-5, with a weak D call TRBD1 (5 bases). Trimming cost V 7 bases and J 1 base, with 14 bases left between them. CDR3 length: 15 amino acids. From germline, CDR1 is MNHEY and CDR2 SVGAGI. The CDR3 is CASTERGDSNQPQHF. The CDR3 coding sequence is TGTGCCAGCACCGAGAGGGGAGACAGCAATCAGCCCCAGCATTTT.

The gene calls are TRBV4-1 and TRBJ2-1, with D tentatively TRBD2 (6 bases). V lost 1 base, J lost 9 bases, and 13 bases lay in between. The CDR3 sequence is 14 residues long. Germline assignment: CDR1 MGHRA and CDR2 YSYEKL. Here the CDR3 reads CASSQVLVGGEQFF. The CDR3 DNA sequence: TGCGCCAGCAGCCAAGTCTTAGTGGGGGGTGAGCAGTTCTTC.

Only a few counts were recorded for this clone. This chain connects TRBV6-5 to TRBJ1-4; no reliable D call. CDR3 length: 14 residues. Trimming took off 6 bases at V and 8 bases at J, with 16 bases between the two ends. Germline V CDR1 and CDR2: MNHEY, SVGAGI. The CDR3 loop reads CASRETTATEKLFF. CDR3 DNA sequence: TGTGCCAGCAGGGAGACGACCGCGACGGAAAAACTGTTTTTT.

V gene TRBV9 combines with J gene TRBJ2-5, with TRBD2 matching 7 bases. Looked up from germline, CDR1 is SGDLS and CDR2 is YYNGEE. J lost 14 bases, V lost 3 bases, and 19 bases had no gene match. This CDR3 is built from 15 residues. The CDR3 nucleotides read TGTGCCAGCAGCGCCGAGCTGGGAGGGGTTGACCGACCCTACTTC. Protein product: CASSAELGGVDRPYF.

The V gene is TRBV5-6, the J gene TRBJ2-7, with 9 bases aligning to TRBD2. Germline CDR1 is SGHDT and CDR2 is YYEEEE. CDR3 size: 16 residues. CDR3 in DNA: TGTGCCAGCAGGTTGGGGCCAGCGGGAGGATCCTACGAGCAGTACGTC. Its protein is CASRLGPAGGSYEQYV.

The chain links TRBV19 to TRBJ1-5, with D possibly being TRBD1 (5 bases). Germline assignment: CDR1 LNHDA and CDR2 SQIVND (reference sequence). The CDR3 spans 14 residues. The ends were cut back, 6 bases at V and 3 bases at J, with 12 bases in the middle. The CDR3 DNA sequence: TGTGCCAGTAGGCCGGGACGGGTCAATCAGCCCCAGCATTTT. Its protein is CASRPGRVNQPQHF.

The chain is built from TRBV20-1 and TRBJ1-1, with unresolved D. The germline gives CDR1 DFQATT, CDR2 SNEGSKA (reference sequence). This CDR3 comprises 10 residues. V dropped 3 bases and J dropped 10 bases, with 9 bases sitting between them. As DNA, the CDR3 is TGCAGTGCTAGTCAAGTTAGAGCTTTCTTT. Its translation is CSASQVRAFF.

The genes are TRBV10-3 and TRBJ1-5, with TRBD1 matching 8 bases. The V gene's germline CDR1 is ENHRY and CDR2 SYGVKD. The CDR3 is made up of 14 amino acids. Trimming took 8 bases from V and 5 from J; bases not matched to a gene: 8. CDR3 DNA sequence: TGTGCCATCCGGGGACAGGCTGGTGATCAGCCCCAGCATTTT. Translated: CAIRGQAGDQPQHF.

The chain carries TRBV2 and TRBJ2-5, with 7 bases aligning to TRBD2. The CDR3 has 14 residues. CDR1 and CDR2 (germline): SNHLY, FYNNEI. V lost 5 bases to trimming and J lost 3 bases; unmatched junction nucleotides: 6. CDR3 protein: CASSPRLAEETQYF. The CDR3 nucleotides read TGTGCCAGCAGTCCCCGGCTAGCGGAAGAGACCCAGTACTTC.

This chain links TRBV6-5 with TRBJ2-3; tentatively, D is TRBD1 (5 bases). V lost 1 base and J lost 0, with 8 bases in between. Germline-derived CDR1 and CDR2 are MNHEY and SVGAGI. This CDR3 spans 15 amino acids. For the CDR3, the DNA is TGTGCCAGCAGTTACTTGGCAGGGAGCACAGATACGCAGTATTTT. It specifies CASSYLAGSTDTQYF.